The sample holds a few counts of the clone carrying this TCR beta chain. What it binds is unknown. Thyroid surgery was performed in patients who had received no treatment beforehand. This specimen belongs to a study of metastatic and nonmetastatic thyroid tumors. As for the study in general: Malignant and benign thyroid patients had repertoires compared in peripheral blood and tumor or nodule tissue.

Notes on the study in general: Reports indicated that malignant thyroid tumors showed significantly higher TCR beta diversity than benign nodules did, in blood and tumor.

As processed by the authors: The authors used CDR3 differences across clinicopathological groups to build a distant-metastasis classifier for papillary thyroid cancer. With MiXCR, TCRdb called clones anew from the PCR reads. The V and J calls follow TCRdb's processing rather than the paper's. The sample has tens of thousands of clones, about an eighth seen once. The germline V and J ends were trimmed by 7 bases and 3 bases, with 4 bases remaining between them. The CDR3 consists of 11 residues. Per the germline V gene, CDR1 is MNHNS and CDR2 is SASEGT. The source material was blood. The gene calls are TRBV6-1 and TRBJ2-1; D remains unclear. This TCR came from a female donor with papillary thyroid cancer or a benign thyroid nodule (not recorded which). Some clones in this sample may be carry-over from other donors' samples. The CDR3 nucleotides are TGTGCCAGCACCATCTACAATGAGCAGTTCTTC. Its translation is CASTIYNEQFF.